This TCR beta chain was observed in a study of blood T cell repertoires in COVID-19. Study background: Sites in the United States, Italy and Spain provided acute and convalescent COVID-19 samples.

Authors' processing steps: Reference gene primers were amplified, and this amplification served to estimate nucleated cell counts. TCRdb's table, derived via immunoSEQ multiplex PCR, lists solely in-frame clones and lacks some. Clone size and the V and J calls come from that table; the DNA yielded D and trimming. The sample contains under 300,000 clones, roughly nine tenths of which appear only once. The V gene lost 0 bases and the J gene lost 2 bases, with 9 bases spanning the gap. The CDR3 loop spans 14 amino acids. Germline lookup yields CDR1 SGHNT and CDR2 YYREEE (reference sequence). Specimen: PBMCs or T cells enriched from blood (not recorded which). This TCR derives from a young woman with acute COVID-19. The chain combines TRBV5-4 with TRBJ2-7, with D possibly TRBD1 on 6 matching bases. CDR3 sequence: CASSLVGATYEQYF. The CDR3 nucleotides are TGTGCCAGCAGCTTGGTGGGGGCGACCTACGAGCAGTACTTC.